Presented here are 21 T cell receptor beta chains from one specimen sequenced in a study of preoperative IRX-2 immunotherapy in early breast cancer. The treatment denotes: preoperative locoregional IRX-2 cytokine immunotherapy. Sequencing used immunoSEQ multiplex PCR; TCRdb keeps in-frame clones, though not all of them. The sample comprises more than 50,000 clones, approximately 93% of which are singletons, and roughly 1.7% rests with the top ten. This specimen was collected from a patient treated with IRX-2 immunotherapy. All receptors derive from a human donor with breast cancer.

The chain links TRBV29-1 to TRBJ1-6; D unclear. The V end lost 6 bases, the J end lost 8 bases, and 14 bases lay between the germline ends. CDR1 is SQVTM and CDR2 is ANQGSEA in the germline V gene. The CDR3 has 13 amino acids. The CDR3 region has the DNA TGCAGCGTCCGCTGGGGTAGTTATTCACCCCTCCACTTT. Its protein is CSVRWGSYSPLHF.

V usage is TRBV5-1 and J usage is TRBJ2-7; D perhaps matches TRBD1 (5 bases). The CDR3 runs 14 residues. Germline-derived CDR1 and CDR2 are SGHRS and YFSETQ. Trimming stripped 0 bases from V and 5 bases from J, with 12 bases between. The CDR3 nucleotides read TGCGCCAGCAGCTTGGCCCGCAGGGAAGACGAGCAGTACTTC. Protein sequence: CASSLARREDEQYF.

The chain carries TRBV7-2 and TRBJ1-2, with 9 bases identical to TRBD1. Germline CDR1 SGHTA, CDR2 FQGNSA. The CDR3 spans 16 residues. The J segment lost 5 bases and the V segment lost 1 base, leaving 8 bases of the junction unmatched. The chain's CDR3 is CASSLVRVGQGYGYTF. The CDR3 region has the DNA TGTGCCAGCAGCTTAGTTAGAGTTGGACAGGGGTATGGCTACACCTTC. Looking up the rest from reference TRBV7-2 and TRBJ1-2 gives the full variable domain: GAGVSQSPSNKVTEKGKDVELRCDPISGHTALYWYRQSLGQGLEFLIYFQGNSAPDKSGLPSDRFSAERTGGSVSTLTIQRTQQEDSAVYLCASSLVRVGQGYGYTFGSGTRLTVV.

DNA for the CDR3: TGTGCCAGCAGTTACTCGGGGAAGGTAGACTACGAGCAGTACTTC. Protein sequence: CASSYSGKVDYEQYF. J is TRBJ2-7 and V is TRBV6-6; no definite D call. CDR3 length: 15 residues. V lost 0 bases and J lost 3, with 12 bases in between. Germline V gives CDR1 MNHNY, CDR2 SVGAGI (reference sequence).

The V call is TRBV5-1, the J call TRBJ1-1; D is undetermined. This CDR3 is 14 amino acids long. CDR1 is SGHRS and CDR2 is YFSETQ in the germline V gene. The V end was cut by 0 bases, the J end by 1 base, with 7 bases between. The DNA for the CDR3 is TGCGCCAGCAGCTTGGCCGGCGGGAACACTGAAGCTTTCTTT. Amino acids: CASSLAGGNTEAFF.

CDR3 in amino acids: CASSRTGGGTNEKLFF. The CDR3 DNA sequence: TGTGCCAGCTCACGAACAGGGGGCGGAACTAATGAAAAACTGTTTTTT. This chain links TRBV18 with TRBJ1-4; 9 positions agree with TRBD1. The CDR3 is 16 residues long. After removal of 4 bases from V and 1 base from J, the junction contained 4 bases not matched to a gene. Germline CDR1 KGHSH, CDR2 LQKENI.

The chain combines TRBV7-2 with TRBJ2-5; D unclear. This CDR3 is 11 amino acids long. V was pared by 4 bases and J by 1 base, with 1 base between. Germline V CDR1 and CDR2: SGHTA, FQGNSA. CDR3: CASSSQETQYF. The CDR3 DNA reads TGTGCCAGCAGCTCCCAAGAGACCCAGTACTTC.

The rearrangement joins TRBV10-3 to TRBJ2-5; D is unresolved. V was cut by 0 bases and J by 5 bases, with 4 bases left in between. This CDR3 contains 12 residues. Germline loops: CDR1 ENHRY, CDR2 SYGVKD. The CDR3 region has the DNA TGTGCCATCAGTGAGTCTCGGGAGACCCAGTACTTC. Its protein product is CAISESRETQYF.

The rearrangement joins TRBV28 to TRBJ2-7; D ambiguous. CDR3 length equals 10 residues. Trimming removed 6 bases from V and 4 bases from J, with 4 bases in between. CDR1 and CDR2 from the germline V gene are MDHEN and SYDVKM. The CDR3 DNA reads TGTGCCAGCAGCCGTTACGAGCAGTACTTC. Translating gives CASSRYEQYF.

This clone has only one observation. V and J are TRBV30 and TRBJ2-4, with D uncertain. The germline V gene encodes CDR1 GTSNPN and CDR2 SVGIG (reference sequence). V lost 3 bases, J lost 5 bases, and 5 bases lay in between. This CDR3 has 11 amino acids. CDR3 protein: CAWSFENIQYF. The CDR3 DNA follows: TGTGCCTGGAGCTTTGAAAACATTCAGTACTTC.

The rearrangement links TRBV11-1 to TRBJ2-1; 13 bases map to TRBD2. Germline CDR1 reads SGHAT; CDR2 reads FQDESV (reference sequence). V gave up 5 bases and J gave up 10 bases; unmatched junction bases: 11. The CDR3 runs to 16 residues. The CDR3 DNA sequence: TGTGCCAGCAGCCCTACACTAGCGGGAGGGCAGCAAGAGCAGTTCTTC. It yields the protein CASSPTLAGGQQEQFF.

This rearrangement joins TRBV27 to TRBJ2-1; TRBD2 aligns across 13 bases. The J segment lost 8 bases and the V segment lost 5 bases, leaving 6 bases of the junction unmatched. Germline V gene data show CDR1 as MNHEY and CDR2 as SMNVEV (reference sequence). The CDR3 is 15 amino acids. The CDR3 DNA is TGTGCCAGCAGTCAACAGACTAGCGGGGGGTATGAGCAGTTCTTC. Amino acids: CASSQQTSGGYEQFF.

The chain couples TRBV7-9 to TRBJ2-2; D is unresolved. This CDR3 is 11 amino acids long. Trimming cost V 7 bases and J 5 bases, with 5 bases left between them. The germline gives CDR1 SEHNR, CDR2 FQNEAQ (reference sequence). CDR3 in DNA: TGTGCCAGCATCGGGACCGGGGAGCTGTTTTTT. It translates to CASIGTGELFF.

The rearrangement uses TRBV27 and TRBJ2-7, with D hard to call. The CDR3 has 12 amino acids. Germline CDR1 MNHEY, CDR2 SMNVEV (reference sequence). V lost 3 bases, J lost 6 bases, and 9 bases lay in between. The CDR3 spells CASSFPSGEQYF. In DNA, the CDR3 is TGTGCCAGCAGTTTCCCCTCGGGCGAGCAGTACTTC.

V is TRBV6-5 and J is TRBJ2-6; 7 bases line up with TRBD2. In germline, CDR1 is MNHEY, CDR2 SVGAGI. The junction had 2 bases not matched to a gene; V was cut back by 2 bases and J by 4 bases. The CDR3 covers 15 residues. The CDR3: CASSYVGGGANVLTF. The CDR3 bases are TGTGCCAGCAGTTACGTGGGAGGGGGGGCCAACGTCCTGACTTTC.

This chain joins TRBV23-1 and TRBJ2-3; perhaps D is TRBD1 or TRBD2 (5 bases each). TRBV23-1 is an open reading frame whose function is uncertain. Trimming shortened V by 1 base and J by 8 bases, and 19 bases separated the two germline ends. The CDR3 totals 16 residues. The CDR3, as DNA: TGCGCCAGCAGTCAATACCGGGACCATCATCCGGGTACGCAGTATTTT. Translating gives CASSQYRDHHPGTQYF.

The chain links TRBV10-3 to TRBJ2-2; D gene ambiguous. The germline CDR1 and CDR2 sequences are ENHRY and SYGVKD. V shed 7 bases and J shed 1 base, with 10 bases lying between them. The CDR3 runs to 14 residues. CDR3 DNA sequence: TGTGCCATCACCCGCACCGAGAACACCGGGGAGCTGTTTTTT. Protein product: CAITRTENTGELFF.

This clone was detected once. The V and J genes are TRBV28 and TRBJ2-6, with TRBD1 matching 8 bases. The CDR3 loop spans 18 amino acids. V lost 3 bases to trimming and J lost 0 bases; unmatched junction nucleotides: 7. Germline V CDR1 and CDR2: MDHEN, SYDVKM. The CDR3 here is CASSFSTGAGSGANVLTF. The CDR3 DNA follows: TGTGCCAGCAGTTTTTCGACAGGGGCTGGCTCTGGGGCCAACGTCCTGACTTTC.

The chain employs TRBV29-1 and TRBJ1-3; 7 positions agree with TRBD1. J gave up 0 bases and V 0 bases, and 5 bases lay outside the gene matches. This CDR3 has 16 residues. Germline assignment: CDR1 SQVTM and CDR2 ANQGSEA. The CDR3 spells CSVEDLQGSSGNTIYF. The CDR3 nucleotides read TGCAGCGTTGAAGATCTACAGGGGAGCTCTGGAAACACCATATATTTT. Looking up the rest from reference TRBV29-1 and TRBJ1-3 gives the full variable domain: SAVISQKPSRDICQRGTSLTIQCQVDSQVTMMFWYRQQPGQSLTLIATANQGSEATYESGFVIDKFPISRPNLTFSTLTVSNMSPEDSSIYLCSVEDLQGSSGNTIYFGEGSWLTVV.

The V gene is TRBV6-5, the J gene TRBJ1-2, with 10 bases aligning to TRBD1. V was clipped by 4 bases and J by 13 bases; unmatched bases: 12. Germline CDR1 reads MNHEY; CDR2 reads SVGAGI. The CDR3 sequence is 14 residues long. Here the CDR3 DNA reads TGTGCCAGCAGTTCCCCGGGACAGGGGCCCCACCCCACCTTC. Translation: CASSSPGQGPHPTF.

This clone has a single count. The genes are TRBV7-8 and TRBJ2-3, with 8 positions matching TRBD1. Trimming cost V 1 base and J 4 bases; bases outside gene matches: 13. Germline CDR1 is SGHVS and CDR2 is FQNEAQ. This CDR3 contains 18 residues. This CDR3 reads CASSLVSGGAGWSDTQYF. In DNA form, the CDR3 reads TGTGCCAGCAGCTTAGTTTCAGGGGGCGCAGGTTGGTCAGATACGCAGTATTTT. Together with reference TRBV7-8 and TRBJ2-3, the CDR3 gives the full variable domain: GAGVSQSPRYKVAKRGQDVALRCDPISGHVSLFWYQQALGQGPEFLTYFQNEAQLDKSGLPSDRFFAERPEGSVSTLKIQRTQQEDSAVYLCASSLVSGGAGWSDTQYFGPGTRLTVL.